Listed below are T cell receptor beta chains from one sample, sequenced in a study of shared clonotypes between healthy human individuals. Generated by immunoSEQ multiplex PCR, the TCRdb table keeps only in-frame clones and is missing some. There are around 2,000,000 clones in the sample; about 95% occur only once, and 1.2% lies in the top ten. Sequencing was performed on naive CD8+ T cells sorted from blood. All receptors derive from a man aged 18 to 30 in good health. The CDR3 runs from the conserved cysteine through the conserved F or W. D genes are given only for firm matches. The size field is filled for only some rows; it gives once, few, many or a size class.

clone_size j_call v_call d_call cdr3_nt cdr3_aa
- TRBJ2-7 TRBV9 TRBD1 TGTGCCAGCAGCCCGACAGGGGGAGCCTACGAGCAGTACTTC CASSPTGGAYEQYF
once TRBJ2-1 TRBV10-3 TRBD2 TGTGCCATCAGAGACCGGACAGGGACTAGCGGGAGGGCCTACAATGAGCAGTTCTTC CAIRDRTGTSGRAYNEQFF
once TRBJ1-2 TRBV28 - TGTGCCAGCAGTCCTGGGGAGGTTTTGGGCTACACCTTC CASSPGEVLGYTF
- TRBJ2-7 TRBV13 - TGTGCCAGCAGCTTGTCCGACGAGCAGTACTTC CASSLSDEQYF
- TRBJ2-5 TRBV5-6 - TGTGCCAGCAGCCAGGAGGTAGCGGAAAGTATTCAAGAGACCCAGTACTTC CASSQEVAESIQETQYF
once TRBJ1-1 TRBV7-8 - TGTGCCAGCAGCTTAGTGTTGAACACTGAAGCTTTCTTT CASSLVLNTEAFF
- TRBJ2-3 TRBV27 - TGTGCCAGCAGTTTGGGGACTTCCGTTAGCACAGATACGCAGTATTTT CASSLGTSVSTDTQYF
- TRBJ1-1 TRBV5-4 - TGTGCCAGCAGCGGCGAGGGGGTGAACACTGAAGCTTTCTTT CASSGEGVNTEAFF
- TRBJ2-3 TRBV28 TRBD2 TGTGCCAGCAGTTTCCTTCCCTCGACTAGCGGGGGGGCCGGAGATACGCAGTATTTT CASSFLPSTSGGAGDTQYF
- TRBJ2-1 TRBV25-1 TRBD1 TGTGCCACCGTGACAGGGGGCTATGAGCAGTTCTTC CATVTGGYEQFF
- TRBJ2-7 TRBV4-1 TRBD1 TGCGCCAGCAGCGACATAGGGGGCGATTACGAGCAGTACTTC CASSDIGGDYEQYF
- TRBJ1-5 TRBV19 TRBD1 TGTGCCAGTAGGGACAGGGGATCGAGTCAGCCCCAGCATTTT CASRDRGSSQPQHF
- TRBJ2-3 TRBV5-4 TRBD2 TGTGCCAGCAGCTCGGACGGGACTAGCGGGACCACAGATACGCAGTATTTT CASSSDGTSGTTDTQYF
- TRBJ1-1 TRBV2 - TGTGCCAGCAGTGAAGCGCAAGGGCGCACTGAAGCTTTCTTT CASSEAQGRTEAFF
once TRBJ1-2 TRBV6-6 TRBD1 TGTGCCAGCGGCCCTTACCGCGACAGGGCGGGGTATGGCTACACCTTC CASGPYRDRAGYGYTF
- TRBJ1-1 TRBV2 - TGTGCCAGCACCTCGACCGGTTGGAACACTGAAGCTTTCTTT CASTSTGWNTEAFF
- TRBJ2-1 TRBV7-9 TRBD2 TGTGCCAGCAGGCCTAGGTGGGAGGGCAGGGATGAGCAGTTCTTC CASRPRWEGRDEQFF
- TRBJ1-1 TRBV19 - TGTGCCAGTAGGCTACAGGGTGGGGGGAACACTGAAGCTTTCTTT CASRLQGGGNTEAFF
- TRBJ2-7 TRBV5-1 - TGCGCCAGCAGCTCACCGGGACTCCCCTACGAGCAGTACTTC CASSSPGLPYEQYF
- TRBJ1-1 TRBV7-6 - TGTGCCAGCAGCTTGCGAAGGCCAGGCGGGGCGAACACTGAAGCTTTCTTT CASSLRRPGGANTEAFF
- TRBJ2-1 TRBV7-9 - TGTGCCAGCAGCTTAGTGGGGCCAGGGGATGAGCAGTTCTTC CASSLVGPGDEQFF
- TRBJ2-7 TRBV27 TRBD2 TGTGCCAGCAAGACACTAGCGGAGATCTACGAGCAGTACTTC CASKTLAEIYEQYF
- TRBJ1-5 TRBV7-9 - TGTGCCAGCAGCTTACAACAGGGCCTAGGAGATATGGACAATCAGCCCCAGCATTTT CASSLQQGLGDMDNQPQHF
- TRBJ2-1 TRBV4-1 - TGCGCCAGCAGCCCCGAATACCCTTTCTACAATGAGCAGTTCTTC CASSPEYPFYNEQFF
- TRBJ2-4 TRBV4-3 - TGCGCCAGCAGCCTTACTCTGGTTGGGAGTGCGGGATCCCAAAACATTCAGTACTTC CASSLTLVGSAGSQNIQYF
- TRBJ2-7 TRBV28 TRBD2 TGTGCCAGCAGTTTAATTCCCACTAGCGGGAGGGGTAAATCCTACGAGCAGTACTTC CASSLIPTSGRGKSYEQYF
- TRBJ2-7 TRBV30 TRBD1 TGTGCCTGGAACGGACAGGGGGCACGAGAGCAGTACTTC CAWNGQGAREQYF
once TRBJ1-2 TRBV25-1 TRBD1 TGTGCCAGCAGTGACCCGGGGACAGGGGAGATCGGCTACACCTTC CASSDPGTGEIGYTF
- TRBJ2-1 TRBV6-5 - TGTGCCAGCAGTTACCTTGGCGATGAGCAGTTCTTC CASSYLGDEQFF
- TRBJ2-1 TRBV15 - TGTGCCACCAGCAGAGATCGGGCGGGTTCCTACAATGAGCAGTTCTTC CATSRDRAGSYNEQFF
- TRBJ2-3 TRBV7-9 - TGTGCCAGCAGCCTCCCAGAGACAGATACGCAGTATTTT CASSLPETDTQYF
- TRBJ1-1 TRBV20-1 - TGCAGTGCTTTCCTGAACACTGAAGCTTTCTTT CSAFLNTEAFF
- TRBJ2-7 TRBV6-5 - TGTGCCAGCAGTTACTTGGGGGAGTACGAGCAGTACTTC CASSYLGEYEQYF
- TRBJ1-2 TRBV7-9 - TGTGCCAGCAGCTACGTCTATGGCTACACCTTC CASSYVYGYTF
- TRBJ1-2 TRBV9 TRBD1 TGTGCCAGCAGCCTCTACCGGGACAGGGGCGATGGCTACACCTTC CASSLYRDRGDGYTF
- TRBJ2-3 TRBV7-9 - TGTGCCAGCAGCTTACGGGACTGGAGCACAGATACGCAGTATTTT CASSLRDWSTDTQYF
- TRBJ1-3 TRBV6-5 - TGTGCCAGCAGTTACAGGGTAAACACCATATATTTT CASSYRVNTIYF
- TRBJ2-7 TRBV11-2 TRBD1 TGTGCCAGCAGCCCTTCGACAGGGGTTTCCTACGAGCAGTACTTC CASSPSTGVSYEQYF
once TRBJ2-3 TRBV27 - TGTGCCAGCAACCCCCTCCCGGGGAGAAGCACAGATACGCAGTATTTT CASNPLPGRSTDTQYF
- TRBJ2-3 TRBV18 TRBD2 TGTGCCAGCTCCCCGGGGACTAGCGTCGCCCGTAGCACAGATACGCAGTATTTT CASSPGTSVARSTDTQYF
- TRBJ1-2 TRBV5-4 TRBD1 TGTGCCAGCCACAACAGGGGGCTGGCCTATGGCTACACCTTC CASHNRGLAYGYTF
- TRBJ2-5 TRBV5-6 - TGTGCCAGCAGCTTTCAACCAGGGTGGGGACAAGAGACCCAGTACTTC CASSFQPGWGQETQYF